The rows below give T cell receptor beta chains drawn from one sample of a study of blood T cell repertoires in COVID-19. Clones were read by immunoSEQ multiplex PCR, and TCRdb kept only the in-frame ones, dropping some. In the table there are about 130,000 clones, about four fifths of which are singletons. Sequenced material: peripheral blood. The receptors stem from a woman aged 45-60 years with acute or convalescent COVID-19. The CDR3 runs from the conserved cysteine through the conserved F or W. The D gene is left open where the match is weak. Size values are once, few and many counts, or a class for expanded clones, and some rows have none.

d_call,v_call,clone_size,j_call,cdr3_aa,cdr3_nt
NA,TRBV30,few,TRBJ1-1,CAWSVVAGGANTEAFF,TGTGCCTGGAGTGTAGTCGCCGGGGGGGCGAACACTGAAGCTTTCTTT
NA,TRBV7-2,NA,TRBJ1-6,CASSLVGGEGSPLHF,TGTGCCAGCAGCTTAGTAGGAGGGGAAGGTTCACCCCTCCACTTT
NA,TRBV6-5,NA,TRBJ1-5,CASRQGPWQPQHF,TGTGCCAGCAGACAGGGTCCCTGGCAGCCCCAGCATTTT
NA,TRBV3-1/TRBV3-2,few,TRBJ1-1,CASSYTDSNTEAFF,TGTGCCAGCAGCTATACGGACTCAAACACTGAAGCTTTCTTT
TRBD2,TRBV27,NA,TRBJ2-7,CASSRTSGSYEQYF,TGTGCCAGCAGTCGCACTAGCGGATCCTACGAGCAGTACTTC
NA,TRBV30,NA,TRBJ1-1,CAWTLPGLAEAFF,TGTGCCTGGACTCTGCCGGGGTTGGCTGAAGCTTTCTTT
TRBD1,TRBV10-1,few,TRBJ2-7,CASSETGGGEQYF,TGCGCCAGCAGTGAGACAGGGGGAGGCGAGCAGTACTTC
TRBD1,TRBV28,NA,TRBJ1-6,CASRLRQGSYNSPLHF,TGTGCCAGCAGGCTTAGACAGGGTTCCTATAATTCACCCCTCCACTTT
TRBD1,TRBV24-1,NA,TRBJ2-7,CATAGQGGAEQYF,TGTGCCACCGCGGGACAGGGGGGTGCCGAGCAGTACTTC
TRBD1,TRBV19,few,TRBJ2-2,CASSSRQGTGELFF,TGTGCCAGTAGTTCGCGACAGGGGACCGGGGAGCTGTTTTTT
TRBD1,TRBV11-2,NA,TRBJ1-1,CASSLAAGGFGMKNTEAFF,TGTGCCAGCAGCTTAGCGGCAGGGGGGTTCGGTATGAAGAACACTGAAGCTTTCTTT
TRBD2,TRBV6-5,NA,TRBJ2-3,CASSYSPGLTDTQYF,TGTGCCAGCAGTTACTCTCCGGGACTAACAGATACGCAGTATTTT
TRBD2,TRBV3-1/TRBV3-2,NA,TRBJ2-1,CASNRVAGVGEQFF,TGTGCCAGCAACCGAGTAGCGGGGGTAGGTGAGCAGTTCTTC
NA,TRBV12-3/TRBV12-4,NA,TRBJ1-1,CASTGEMNTEAFF,TGTGCCAGCACAGGGGAAATGAACACTGAAGCTTTCTTT
TRBD1,TRBV10-3,NA,TRBJ2-7,CAISESQDRGRDEQYF,TGTGCCATCAGTGAGTCTCAGGACAGGGGGAGAGACGAGCAGTACTTC
TRBD1,TRBV3-1/TRBV3-2,NA,TRBJ2-7,CASSQSWTGVYEQYF,TGTGCCAGCAGCCAATCTTGGACAGGGGTGTACGAGCAGTACTTC
NA,TRBV19,NA,TRBJ2-3,CASSIGGLIGDTQYF,TGTGCCAGTAGTATAGGGGGCTTGATTGGAGATACGCAGTATTTT
TRBD1,TRBV27,NA,TRBJ1-2,CASRSGTALYGYTF,TGTGCCAGCAGGTCCGGGACAGCGCTCTATGGCTACACCTTC
TRBD1,TRBV5-4,NA,TRBJ1-6,CASSFDRGGSPLHF,TGTGCCAGCAGCTTTGACAGGGGCGGATCACCCCTCCACTTT
NA,TRBV28,NA,TRBJ1-2,CASSQPGGLNYGYTF,TGTGCCAGCAGTCAGCCGGGGGGTTTAAACTATGGCTACACCTTC
NA,TRBV5-1,NA,TRBJ2-7,CASSLAQIASGEQYF,TGCGCCAGCAGCTTGGCCCAGATTGCTTCAGGCGAGCAGTACTTC
NA,TRBV15,NA,TRBJ1-5,CATSRTDSINQPQHF,TGTGCCACCAGCAGAACCGACAGTATCAATCAGCCCCAGCATTTT
NA,TRBV5-1,NA,TRBJ1-3,CASSLDNSGNTIYF,TGCGCCAGCAGCCTCGACAACTCTGGAAACACCATATATTTT
NA,TRBV6-1,NA,TRBJ2-7,CASSDGSSYEQYF,TGTGCCAGCAGTGACGGTAGCTCCTACGAGCAGTACTTC
NA,TRBV6-5,NA,TRBJ1-2,CASNPTEYPNYGYTF,TGTGCCAGCAATCCGACGGAGTATCCTAACTATGGCTACACCTTC
NA,TRBV12-5,NA,TRBJ1-5,CASGPARLPNQPQHF,TGTGCTAGTGGTCCGGCAAGACTCCCGAATCAGCCCCAGCATTTT
TRBD1,TRBV9,NA,TRBJ2-7,CASSETGTGAGEQYF,TGTGCCAGCAGTGAGACCGGGACAGGGGCTGGAGAGCAGTACTTC
NA,TRBV6-5,few,TRBJ1-1,CASSPRSGNTEAFF,TGTGCCAGCAGTCCTAGATCGGGGAACACTGAAGCTTTCTTT
NA,TRBV9,NA,TRBJ1-5,CASSETGHLNQPQHF,TGTGCCAGCAGCGAAACAGGGCACCTTAATCAGCCCCAGCATTTT
NA,TRBV6-5,NA,TRBJ1-3,CASTEEGRSGNTIYF,TGTGCCAGCACGGAGGAGGGGCGCTCTGGAAACACCATATATTTT
TRBD1,TRBV18,NA,TRBJ1-5,CASSLRDSSNQPQHF,TGTGCCAGCTCACTACGGGACAGTAGCAATCAGCCCCAGCATTTT
NA,TRBV6-1,NA,TRBJ1-2,CASSEARQGYGYTF,TGTGCCAGCAGTGAAGCGAGGCAGGGATATGGCTACACCTTC
NA,TRBV27,NA,TRBJ1-5,CASRTPGGPQHF,TGTGCCAGCAGGACACCGGGAGGCCCCCAGCATTTT
TRBD1,TRBV19,NA,TRBJ1-5,CASSTQDRVNQPQHF,TGTGCCAGTAGTACCCAGGACAGGGTCAATCAGCCCCAGCATTTT
TRBD1,TRBV6-5,NA,TRBJ2-4,CASRLQGIQNIQYF,TGTGCCAGCAGGCTACAGGGGATCCAAAACATTCAGTACTTC
NA,TRBV5-6,NA,TRBJ1-2,CASSTRANDGYTF,TGTGCCAGCAGCACGCGGGCCAACGATGGCTACACCTTC
NA,TRBV5-5,NA,TRBJ1-5,CASPHDSGDQPQHF,TGTGCCAGCCCACATGACAGTGGTGATCAGCCCCAGCATTTT
TRBD1,TRBV15,NA,TRBJ1-5,CATRPGQANQPQHF,TGTGCCACCAGACCGGGACAGGCTAATCAGCCCCAGCATTTT
TRBD1,TRBV13,NA,TRBJ1-6,CASSPKTGGANSPLHF,TGTGCCAGCAGCCCAAAGACAGGGGGCGCGAATTCACCCCTCCACTTT
TRBD2,TRBV9,NA,TRBJ2-7,CASSVGGVTEQYF,TGTGCCAGCAGCGTCGGGGGGGTTACCGAGCAGTACTTC
TRBD1,TRBV3-1/TRBV3-2,NA,TRBJ1-6,CASSQTGVGPLHF,TGTGCCAGCAGCCAAACAGGGGTCGGGCCCCTCCACTTT
NA,TRBV5-1,NA,TRBJ1-1,CASSPEGGRTEAFF,TGCGCCAGCAGCCCGGAGGGAGGGAGGACTGAAGCTTTCTTT
NA,TRBV7-9,NA,TRBJ1-1,CASSNPGAEAFF,TGTGCCAGCAGCAATCCAGGGGCTGAAGCTTTCTTT
NA,TRBV5-8,NA,TRBJ1-4,CASSLGQTRRGEKLFF,TGTGCCAGCAGCTTGGGGCAGACCCGGAGAGGTGAAAAACTGTTTTTT
NA,TRBV3-1/TRBV3-2,NA,TRBJ1-3,CASSLTGGTGNTIYF,TGTGCCAGCAGCCTTACCGGGGGGACCGGAAACACCATATATTTT
NA,TRBV7-2,NA,TRBJ2-3,CASSFSMATDTQYF,TGTGCCAGCAGCTTTTCGATGGCCACAGATACGCAGTATTTT
TRBD2,TRBV5-1,NA,TRBJ2-1,CASSLVAGVRNEQFF,TGCGCCAGCAGCTTGGTAGCGGGGGTAAGAAATGAGCAGTTCTTC
TRBD2,TRBV3-1/TRBV3-2,NA,TRBJ2-1,CASRGLGQNEQFF,TGTGCCAGCAGGGGACTAGGTCAAAATGAGCAGTTCTTC
TRBD2,TRBV7-9,NA,TRBJ2-3,CASSITGRLAGNPDTQYF,TGTGCCAGCAGCATTACCGGTAGACTAGCGGGGAACCCCGATACGCAGTATTTT
NA,TRBV27,NA,TRBJ2-7,CASSLFSTGYEQYF,TGTGCCAGCAGTTTATTTAGTACGGGCTACGAGCAGTACTTC
NA,TRBV27,NA,TRBJ2-2,CASSQQGPRTGELFF,TGTGCCAGCAGTCAACAGGGACCTCGCACCGGGGAGCTGTTTTTT
NA,TRBV19,NA,TRBJ1-5,CASANPWRMGSNQPQHF,TGTGCCAGCGCGAATCCTTGGAGGATGGGAAGCAATCAGCCCCAGCATTTT
TRBD2,TRBV19,once,TRBJ2-6,CASSIVMAGVSGANVLTF,TGTGCCAGTAGTATAGTGATGGCGGGGGTTTCTGGGGCCAACGTCCTGACTTTC
NA,TRBV11-2,once,TRBJ1-4,CASSLGVKEKLFF,TGTGCCAGCAGCTTAGGAGTAAAGGAAAAACTGTTTTTT
TRBD1,TRBV27,few,TRBJ1-2,CASRGQGDGYTF,TGTGCCAGCAGAGGACAGGGTGATGGCTACACCTTC
TRBD1,TRBV5-1,few,TRBJ2-1,CASSLMQGVSNEQFF,TGCGCCAGCAGCTTGATGCAGGGGGTAAGCAATGAGCAGTTCTTC
NA,TRBV15,NA,TRBJ1-5,CATSRVIGGAQPQHF,TGTGCCACCAGCAGAGTAATTGGTGGGGCACAGCCCCAGCATTTT
NA,TRBV5-1,NA,TRBJ2-6,CASSYTTGANVLTF,TGCGCCAGCAGCTACACCACTGGGGCCAACGTCCTGACTTTC
TRBD1,TRBV6-5,NA,TRBJ1-1,CASSRGQGGTEAFF,TGTGCCAGCAGCCGGGGACAGGGGGGCACTGAAGCTTTCTTT
NA,TRBV7-9,NA,TRBJ2-1,CASSPSGLANEQFF,TGTGCCAGCAGCCCTTCCGGGCTAGCGAATGAGCAGTTCTTC